The TCR beta chain under discussion was sequenced for a study of cytomegalovirus exposure and HLA in healthy donors. The V end was cut by 5 bases, the J end by 3 bases, with 4 bases between. The CDR3 runs to 11 residues. In germline, CDR1 is SNHLY, CDR2 FYNNEI. PCR employed 60 Vbeta and 13 Jbeta primers. Measured with immunoSEQ multiplex PCR; TCRdb has only the in-frame clones, and not every one. Here the sample spans about 150,000 clones, roughly 70% being singletons. With regard to this clone: Its antigen is as yet unknown.

Study-level points and caveats: Sequencing probably produced one cluster of sequence variants that were highly shared. Later analysis associated a missense DCLRE1C variant with TCR beta V- and J-gene trimming.

Sequencing was carried out using PBMCs. The chain joins TRBV2 to TRBJ2-5; D gene ambiguous. The sequence derives from a man in his forties or fifties in good health and CMV-seropositive. As DNA, the CDR3 is TGTGCCAGCAGTTTTAAAGAGACCCAGTACTTC. Its translation: CASSFKETQYF.